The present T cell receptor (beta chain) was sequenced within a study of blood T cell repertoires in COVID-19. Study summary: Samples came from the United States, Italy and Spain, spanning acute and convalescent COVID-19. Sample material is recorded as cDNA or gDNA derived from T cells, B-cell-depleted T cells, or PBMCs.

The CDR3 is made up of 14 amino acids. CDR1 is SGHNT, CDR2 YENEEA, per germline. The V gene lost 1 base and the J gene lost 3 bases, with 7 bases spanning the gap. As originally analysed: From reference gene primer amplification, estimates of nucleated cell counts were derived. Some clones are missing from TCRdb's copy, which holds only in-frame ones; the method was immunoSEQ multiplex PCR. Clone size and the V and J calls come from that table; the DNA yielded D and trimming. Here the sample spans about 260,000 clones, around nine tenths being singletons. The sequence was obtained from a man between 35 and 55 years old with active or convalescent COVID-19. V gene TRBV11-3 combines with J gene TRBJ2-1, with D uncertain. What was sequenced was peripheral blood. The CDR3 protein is CASSLAGYYNEQFF. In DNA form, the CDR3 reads TGTGCCAGCAGCTTAGCCGGTTACTACAATGAGCAGTTCTTC.